These 21 T cell receptor beta chains originate from one sample sequenced in a study of T-cell memory formation after mild COVID-19. From the 5' RACE reads, TCRdb called clonotypes with MiXCR, one entry per CDR3 protein. Of 130,000 to 150,000 distinct CDR3 sequences listed, 6% to 7% are singletons. The sequenced sample was PBMCs or a T cell subset sorted from them (not recorded which). Receptors originate from an adult woman who had mild COVID-19 (a few samples of this study predate the infection). Cell type and time point are not known.

Many counts were recorded for this clonotype. V usage is TRBV20-1 and J usage is TRBJ1-1; D is undetermined. Trimming shortened V by 6 bases and J by 5 bases, and 10 bases separated the two germline ends. The CDR3 spans 11 residues. Per germline, CDR1 DFQATT and CDR2 SNEGSKA (reference sequence). DNA of the CDR3: TGCAGTGCCCTGGCCCTGACTGAAGCTTTCTTT. Translating gives CSALALTEAFF.

This clonotype was seen at least ten times. V usage is TRBV29-1 and J usage is TRBJ2-5, with 11 bases fitting TRBD2. Germline CDR1 is SQVTM and CDR2 is ANQGSEA. There are 15 residues in the CDR3. V shed 5 bases, J shed 4 bases, and the junction held 9 bases outside the gene matches. Here the CDR3 reads CSVRTSGLTGETQYF. The DNA of the CDR3 is TGCAGCGTTCGGACTAGCGGGCTAACGGGAGAGACCCAGTACTTC.

The chain couples TRBV5-1 to TRBJ1-6; a possible D gene is TRBD1 (5 bases). CDR1 is SGHRS and CDR2 is YFSETQ in the germline V gene. V lost 0 bases and J 8 bases, leaving 12 bases between the germline ends. This CDR3 spans 15 amino acids. The CDR3 sequence is CASSLDDRGDSPLHF. For the CDR3, the DNA is TGCGCCAGCAGCTTGGACGACAGAGGGGATTCACCCCTCCACTTT.

This clonotype was observed at least ten times. The CDR3 here is CASSQDPGSYNEQFF. The CDR3 DNA sequence: TGTGCCAGCAGCCAAGACCCGGGATCCTACAATGAGCAGTTCTTC. The chain combines TRBV4-2 with TRBJ2-1; tentatively, D is TRBD2 (5 bases). Trimming left V 0 bases short and J 1 base short, with 7 bases between. Per the germline V gene, CDR1 is LGHNA and CDR2 is YNFKEQ. The CDR3 spans 15 residues.

This clonotype appeared many times. The rearrangement uses TRBV27 and TRBJ2-7, with TRBD1 as a possible D gene (5 bases). V was cut by 3 bases and J by 2 bases, with 8 bases left in between. The germline gives CDR1 MNHEY, CDR2 SMNVEV (reference sequence). This CDR3 has 13 residues. Written as DNA, the CDR3 is TGTGCCAGCAGTTTCCAGGGTCCCTACGAGCAGTACTTC. Encoded protein: CASSFQGPYEQYF.

The chain combines TRBV5-6 with TRBJ2-7; 10 nucleotides align to TRBD1. CDR1 is SGHDT and CDR2 is YYEEEE in the germline V gene. Losses at the gene ends were 5 bases for V and 2 bases for J; bases not matched to a gene: 10. The CDR3 has 16 residues. In DNA, the CDR3 is TGTGCCAGCAGATCCTTTGGGACAGGGGCTGCCTACGAGCAGTACTTC. Its translation is CASRSFGTGAAYEQYF.

This clonotype showed up many times. V gene TRBV6-4 combines with J gene TRBJ2-1; tentative D call: TRBD2 (5 bases). CDR1 and CDR2 (germline): MRHNA, SNTAGT. Trimming took off 0 bases at V and 5 bases at J, with 8 bases between the two ends. The CDR3 has 14 residues. The CDR3, as DNA: TGTGCCAGCAGTGACTCAGGCGGGCACAATGAGCAGTTCTTC. Its translation: CASSDSGGHNEQFF.

This clonotype was observed a few times. The genes are TRBV5-1 and TRBJ2-7, with D maybe TRBD2 (6 bases). The V and J ends lost 4 bases and 2 bases respectively, with 19 bases between them. The CDR3 runs 16 residues. Per the germline V gene, CDR1 is SGHRS and CDR2 is YFSETQ. The DNA for the CDR3 is TGCGCCAGCAGCCACCAGCCCGGGACTGGGACCTACGAGCAGTACTTC. It is translated as CASSHQPGTGTYEQYF.

This clonotype was counted a few times. The rearrangement uses TRBV15 and TRBJ2-5; D is possibly TRBD1 or TRBD2 (6 bases each). CDR1 is LNHNV and CDR2 is YYDKDF in the germline V gene (reference sequence). V lost 3 bases and J lost 5, with 13 bases in between. The CDR3 covers 14 residues. The CDR3 DNA reads as TGTGCCACCAGCAGGGGGGGCGACTCGGAGACCCAGTACTTC. Protein product: CATSRGGDSETQYF. Looking up the rest from reference TRBV15 and TRBJ2-5 gives the full variable domain: DAMVIQNPRYQVTQFGKPVTLSCSQTLNHNVMYWYQQKSSQAPKLLFHYYDKDFNNEADTPDNFQSRRPNTSFCFLDIRSPGLGDTAMYLCATSRGGDSETQYFGPGTRLLVL.

This clonotype has just a few counts. The V call is TRBV7-9, the J call TRBJ2-1; D possibly corresponds to TRBD2 (6 bases). V gave up 3 bases and J gave up 4 bases, with 13 bases separating them. Germline V CDR1 and CDR2: SEHNR, FQNEAQ (reference sequence). CDR3 length: 15 residues. CDR3 amino acids: CASSFPRGRYNEQFF. The CDR3 DNA sequence: TGTGCCAGCAGCTTCCCTAGAGGGAGGTACAATGAGCAGTTCTTC.

This clonotype was seen ten or more times. V gene TRBV3-1 combines with J gene TRBJ1-4, with D unresolved. CDR1 and CDR2 from the germline V gene are LGHDT and YNNKEL (reference sequence). Trimming took 3 bases from V and 3 from J, leaving 8 bases between them. This CDR3 is built from 14 residues. As DNA, the CDR3 is TGTGCCAGCAGCCAGGCCGAAGCTAATGAAAAACTGTTTTTT. Its translation: CASSQAEANEKLFF.

This chain links TRBV6-6 with TRBJ1-5; TRBD1 agrees at 7 bases. Germline V gives CDR1 MNHNY, CDR2 SVGAGI (reference sequence). Unmatched junction bases numbered 17, after V lost 6 bases and J lost 9 bases. The length of the CDR3 is 16 residues. This CDR3 reads CASSPRDSRVGAPQHF. CDR3 nucleotide sequence: TGTGCCAGCAGCCCCCGGGACAGCCGGGTCGGGGCGCCCCAGCATTTT.

There are a few counts of this clonotype. The chain joins TRBV12-3 or TRBV12-4 to TRBJ2-1; TRBD1 is a possible D gene (7 bases). The ends were cut back, 6 bases at V and 10 bases at J, with 13 bases in the middle. CDR3 length: 12 residues. This CDR3 is CASRQGGGEQFF. The CDR3 bases are TGTGCCAGCAGGCAGGGGGGAGGCGAGCAGTTCTTC.

This clonotype occurred a few times. The chain combines TRBV7-9 with TRBJ1-4; TRBD1 is a possible D gene (6 bases). The CDR3 runs to 13 residues. V lost 5 bases to trimming and J lost 10 bases, with 14 bases between them. Germline V gene sequence: CDR1 SEHNR, CDR2 FQNEAQ (reference sequence). The CDR3 sequence is CASSLPGQGKLFF. Here the CDR3 DNA reads TGTGCCAGCAGCCTGCCGGGACAAGGAAAACTGTTTTTT.

In this sample, this clonotype turned up many times. The chain uses TRBV7-2 and TRBJ2-3, with TRBD1 as a possible D gene (6 bases). The V end was cut by 5 bases, the J end by 4 bases, with 22 bases between. Per the germline V gene, CDR1 is SGHTA and CDR2 is FQGNSA. The CDR3 is 17 amino acids. CDR3 residues: CASSVRRGGGAADTQYF. The CDR3 DNA reads as TGTGCCAGCAGCGTCCGACGAGGGGGTGGAGCGGCAGATACGCAGTATTTT. The variable domain in full, completed from reference TRBV7-2 and TRBJ2-3, reads GAGVSQSPSNKVTEKGKDVELRCDPISGHTALYWYRQSLGQGLEFLIYFQGNSAPDKSGLPSDRFSAERTGGSVSTLTIQRTQQEDSAVYLCASSVRRGGGAADTQYFGPGTRLTVL.

This clonotype occurred a few times. CDR3 DNA: TGTGCCAGCAGTTTAGCTGCGGGGGCTAACTATGGCTACACCTTC. This encodes CASSLAAGANYGYTF. This chain connects TRBV12-3 or TRBV12-4 to TRBJ1-2, with D possibly being TRBD1 (5 bases). This CDR3 contains 15 residues. V was cut by 0 bases and J by 0 bases, with 8 bases left in between.

This clonotype was detected ten times or more. The gene calls are TRBV5-1 and TRBJ2-1, with 7 bases matching TRBD2. The CDR3 length is 16 residues. The junction had 11 bases not matched to a gene; V was cut back by 4 bases and J by 4 bases. Germline V gives CDR1 SGHRS, CDR2 YFSETQ. CDR3: CASSRQPSGGYNEQFF. The DNA for the CDR3 is TGCGCCAGCAGCCGACAACCTAGCGGAGGTTACAATGAGCAGTTCTTC.

The sample holds a few counts of this clonotype. This chain connects TRBV5-1 to TRBJ1-5, with D uncertain. CDR1 and CDR2 (germline): SGHRS, YFSETQ. This CDR3 has 14 residues. Trimming left V 0 bases short and J 7 bases short, with 11 bases between. The CDR3 sequence is CASSLGSHGQPQHF. In nucleotides, the CDR3 is TGCGCCAGCAGCTTGGGGTCCCACGGGCAGCCCCAGCATTTT.

The gene calls are TRBV12-3 or TRBV12-4 and TRBJ2-3, with no clear D. With 5 bases removed from V and 0 bases from J, the gap between germline ends came to 15 bases. The CDR3 length is 16 residues. DNA of the CDR3: TGTGCCAGCAGTCCCCAGCGCTATCATAGCACAGATACGCAGTATTTT. The encoded protein is CASSPQRYHSTDTQYF.

This clonotype was seen a handful of times. V and J are TRBV27 and TRBJ2-7; D is possibly TRBD1 (6 bases). V lost 3 bases to trimming and J lost 3 bases, with 18 bases between them. Germline V gene lookup returns CDR1 MNHEY and CDR2 SMNVEV (reference sequence). The CDR3 consists of 16 residues. The CDR3 reads CASSFTGRATHYEQYF. The CDR3 coding sequence is TGTGCCAGCAGTTTTACAGGGCGGGCGACCCACTACGAGCAGTACTTC.

This clonotype appeared many times. The V call is TRBV11-2, the J call TRBJ1-2; TRBD1 matches 10 bases. The V gene end was trimmed by 2 bases and the J gene end by 2 bases; junction bases not matched to a gene: 5. CDR3 length: 16 residues. Germline lookup yields CDR1 SGHAT and CDR2 FQNNGV. The DNA for the CDR3 is TGTGCCAGCAGCTTATCGTGGACAGGGGGGAACTATGGCTACACCTTC. Its translation: CASSLSWTGGNYGYTF.